The source of this TCR beta chain is a study of CD8+CD57+ T cells in acquired aplastic anemia. Study summary: The sorted CD4+ and CD8+ cells yielded an average roughly 3 ug of DNA.

Patients chosen for sequencing had shown CD8+CD57+ cell expansion by flow cytometry. In germline, CDR1 is MNHEY, CDR2 SVGEGT. The V end lost 2 bases, the J end lost 5 bases, and 21 bases lay between the germline ends. CDR3 size: 18 residues. TCR beta VDJ combinations and CDR3 sequences were profiled from genomic DNA. TCRdb re-called the reads through MiXCR, storing one row per CDR3 protein. The top ten clones hold nearly 0.85% of a sample with around 430,000 distinct CDR3 sequences, around 30% of them seen once. This clonotype was obtained from a human donor with aplastic anemia. V usage is TRBV6-2 or TRBV6-3 and J usage is TRBJ1-4, with a possible D match to TRBD1 (5 bases). The specimen sequenced was sorted CD4+, CD8+, or CD8+CD57+ T cells (not recorded which) from PBMCs. In DNA, the CDR3 is TGTGCCAGCAGTTACCCCCGCACAGGCCCGCGCTTCAATGAAAAACTGTTTTTT. It translates to CASSYPRTGPRFNEKLFF.